Listed here is a single T cell receptor beta chain. Its specificity is not known. The entry originates in a study of cytomegalovirus exposure and HLA in healthy donors. Looking at the study overall: Assignment to the Caucasian-associated ancestry cluster applied to about 80% of the approximately 420 genotyped donors. General study results and limits: V- and J-gene trimming in TCR beta was tied to a missense DCLRE1C variant by an analysis performed later. In a later analysis, about 17,000 TCR beta sequences were associated with HLA alleles at 0.05 false discovery rate. Analysis performed later showed TCR beta chains linked to HLA being more clonally expanded than equally common others.

The PCR made use of 60 Vbeta and 13 Jbeta primers. The repertoire was sequenced with immunoSEQ multiplex PCR; TCRdb's copy has only in-frame clones and lacks some. The sample shows 120,000 or so clones, approximately 72% of them seen only once. The V gene end was trimmed by 5 bases and the J gene end by 9 bases; junction bases not matched to a gene: 7. Germline V gene sequence: CDR1 LGHNT, CDR2 FRNRAP. The CDR3 extends over 15 amino acids. The receptor's source is a woman in her 40s in good health and CMV-seropositive. V and J are TRBV12-5 and TRBJ2-1, with 13 bases matching TRBD2. The sequencing sample was made of PBMCs. The CDR3, as DNA: TGTGCTAGTGGTCGGACTAGCGGGGGTCGTGGTGAGCAGTTCTTC. Encoded protein: CASGRTSGGRGEQFF.